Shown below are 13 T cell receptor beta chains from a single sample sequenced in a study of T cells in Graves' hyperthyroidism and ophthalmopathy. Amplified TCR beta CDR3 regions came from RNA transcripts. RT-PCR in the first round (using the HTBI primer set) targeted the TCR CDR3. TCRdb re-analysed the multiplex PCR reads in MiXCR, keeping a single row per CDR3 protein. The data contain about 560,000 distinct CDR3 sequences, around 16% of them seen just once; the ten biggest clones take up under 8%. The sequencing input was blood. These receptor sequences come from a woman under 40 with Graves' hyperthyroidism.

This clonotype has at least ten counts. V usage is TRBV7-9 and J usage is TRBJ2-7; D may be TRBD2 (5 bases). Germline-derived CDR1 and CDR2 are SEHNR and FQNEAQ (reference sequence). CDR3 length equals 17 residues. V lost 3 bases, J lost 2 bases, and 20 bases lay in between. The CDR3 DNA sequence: TGTGCCAGCAGCTTGGTGACGGGAAGGGAAGAGACCTACGAGCAGTACTTC. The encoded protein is CASSLVTGREETYEQYF.

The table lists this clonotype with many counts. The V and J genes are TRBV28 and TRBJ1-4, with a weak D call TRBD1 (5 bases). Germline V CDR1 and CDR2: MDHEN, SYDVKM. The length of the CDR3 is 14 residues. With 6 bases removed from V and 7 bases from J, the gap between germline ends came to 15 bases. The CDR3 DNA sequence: TGTGCCAGCAGAAATGGGGGTGGCGCTGAAAAACTGTTTTTT. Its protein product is CASRNGGGAEKLFF.

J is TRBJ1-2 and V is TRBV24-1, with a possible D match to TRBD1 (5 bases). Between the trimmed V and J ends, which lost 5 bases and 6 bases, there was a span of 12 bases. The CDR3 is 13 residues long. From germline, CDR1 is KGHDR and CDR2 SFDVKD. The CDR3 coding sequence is TGTGCCACCAGTGGGAAGGGGATCGATGGCTACACCTTC. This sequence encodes CATSGKGIDGYTF.

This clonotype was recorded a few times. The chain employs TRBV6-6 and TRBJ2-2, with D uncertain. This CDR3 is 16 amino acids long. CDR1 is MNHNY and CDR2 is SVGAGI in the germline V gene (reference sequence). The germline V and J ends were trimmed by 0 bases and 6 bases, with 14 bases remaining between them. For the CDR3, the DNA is TGTGCCAGCAGTTACTCGATTGTAAGCCTCTCCGGGGAGCTGTTTTTT. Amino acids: CASSYSIVSLSGELFF.

CDR3 amino acids: CASSTTFGAGLFNEQFF. The CDR3, as DNA: TGTGCCAGCAGCACCACCTTTGGGGCGGGACTTTTTAATGAGCAGTTCTTC. This chain links TRBV11-2 with TRBJ2-1, with D maybe TRBD2 (6 bases). The V end lost 5 bases, the J end lost 7 bases, and 24 bases lay between the germline ends. Germline lookup yields CDR1 SGHAT and CDR2 FQNNGV. The CDR3 runs to 17 residues.

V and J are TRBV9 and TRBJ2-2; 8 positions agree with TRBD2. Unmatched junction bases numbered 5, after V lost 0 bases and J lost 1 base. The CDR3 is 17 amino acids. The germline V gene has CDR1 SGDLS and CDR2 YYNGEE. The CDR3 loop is CASSVAGGVRNTGELFF. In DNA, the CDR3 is TGTGCCAGCAGCGTAGCGGGGGGGGTGAGGAACACCGGGGAGCTGTTTTTT.

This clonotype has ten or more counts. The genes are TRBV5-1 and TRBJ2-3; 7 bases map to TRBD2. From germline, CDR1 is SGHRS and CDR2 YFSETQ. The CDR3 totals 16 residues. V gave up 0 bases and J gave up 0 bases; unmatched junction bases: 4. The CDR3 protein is CASSLEASGSTDTQYF. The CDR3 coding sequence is TGCGCCAGCAGCTTGGAAGCTAGCGGTAGCACAGATACGCAGTATTTT.

CDR3 residues: CASSLWGPRVDGYTF. In nucleotides, the CDR3 is TGTGCCAGCAGTCTATGGGGCCCCAGGGTCGATGGCTACACCTTC. The rearrangement uses TRBV27 and TRBJ1-2; TRBD1 is a possible D gene (5 bases). Trimming stripped 5 bases from V and 6 bases from J, with 19 bases between. Germline V gene sequence: CDR1 MNHEY, CDR2 SMNVEV (reference sequence). The CDR3 loop spans 15 amino acids.

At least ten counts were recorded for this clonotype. The CDR3 nucleotides are TGTGCCAGCAGCTTAGATGGGACCGCGCCACGGCAGACCCAGTACTTC. This encodes CASSLDGTAPRQTQYF. V usage is TRBV7-8 and J usage is TRBJ2-5; D may be TRBD1 or TRBD2 (5 bases each). Germline V gene lookup returns CDR1 SGHVS and CDR2 FQNEAQ. V was clipped by 1 base and J by 6 bases, with 18 bases between them. The CDR3 length is 16 residues.

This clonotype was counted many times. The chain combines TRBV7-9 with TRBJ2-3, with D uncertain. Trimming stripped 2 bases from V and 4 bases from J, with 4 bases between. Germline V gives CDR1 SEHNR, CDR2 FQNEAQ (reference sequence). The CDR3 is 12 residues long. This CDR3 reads CASSLIPDTQYF. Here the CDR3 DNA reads TGTGCCAGCAGCTTAATTCCAGATACGCAGTATTTT.

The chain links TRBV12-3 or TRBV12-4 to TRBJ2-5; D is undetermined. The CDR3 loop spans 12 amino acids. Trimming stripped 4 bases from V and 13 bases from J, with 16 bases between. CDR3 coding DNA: TGTGCCAGCAGTTCACCTAACAGCCGACTGTACTTC. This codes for CASSSPNSRLYF.

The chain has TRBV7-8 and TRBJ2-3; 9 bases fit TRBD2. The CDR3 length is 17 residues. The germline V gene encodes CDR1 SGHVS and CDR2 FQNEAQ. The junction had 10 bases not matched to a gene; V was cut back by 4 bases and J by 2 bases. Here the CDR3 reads CASSSLAGTGSTDTQYF. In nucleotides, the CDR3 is TGTGCCAGCAGCTCCCTAGCGGGGACTGGTTCCACAGATACGCAGTATTTT.

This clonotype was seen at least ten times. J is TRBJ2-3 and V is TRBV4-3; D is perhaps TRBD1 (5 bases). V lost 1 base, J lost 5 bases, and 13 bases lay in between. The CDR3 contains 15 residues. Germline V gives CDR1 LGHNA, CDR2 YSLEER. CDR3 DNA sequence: TGCGCCAGCAGCCAAGCGGACAAGGCTGGAGATACGCAGTATTTT. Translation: CASSQADKAGDTQYF.